This T cell receptor (beta chain) was captured by sequencing in a study of blood T cell repertoires in COVID-19. Study context: T cells, B-cell-depleted T cells, or PBMCs provided the cDNA or gDNA that served as material.

The ends lost 4 bases at V and 4 bases at J; junction bases unmatched: 3. Germline V CDR1 and CDR2: ENHRY, SYGVKD. CDR3 length equals 13 residues. Sequencing was performed with immunoSEQ multiplex PCR; in TCRdb, only in-frame clones are kept and a portion is missing. In the table there are some 150,000 clones, about 90% of which are singletons. The rearrangement joins TRBV10-3 to TRBJ1-2, with 7 bases matching TRBD1. The sequenced sample consisted of peripheral blood. The origin of this receptor is a middle-aged man with acute or convalescent COVID-19. CDR3 protein: CAISVGQRYGYTF. The CDR3, as DNA: TGTGCCATCAGTGTGGGACAGCGCTATGGCTACACCTTC.